The next 18 T cell receptor beta chains were all read from a single sample in a study of blood T cells in healthy people across ages. Through a sample-barcoded 5' primer and a J-beta primer mix, a second PCR was run for roughly 7 to 11 cycles. MiXCR, run by TCRdb on the 5' RACE reads, gives a single entry per CDR3 protein. Among roughly 1.6 million distinct CDR3 sequences listed, 34% were seen once. Sequencing used blood. The receptor set was obtained from a woman in her twenties or thirties in good health.

V is TRBV12-3 or TRBV12-4 and J is TRBJ2-5; 7 positions match TRBD1. The J call may be faulty, since TRBJ2-7 better matches the DNA end. This CDR3 contains 14 residues. The CDR3 loop is CASSFLGGGYEQYF. As DNA, the CDR3 is TGTGCCAGCAGTTTTCTAGGGGGCGGATACGAGCAGTACTTC.

This clonotype was seen a handful of times. The chain employs TRBV18 and TRBJ2-7; possible D gene TRBD1, 6 bases. The germline V gene has CDR1 KGHSH and CDR2 LQKENI. The CDR3 consists of 16 residues. Trimming took off 6 bases at V and 4 bases at J, with 22 bases between the two ends. CDR3 bases: TGTGCCAGCTCGCTTGGCCTTTGGGGGCTGGGGTACGAGCAGTACTTC. Translation gives CASSLGLWGLGYEQYF.

In this sample, this clonotype turned up a few times. This chain connects TRBV7-8 to TRBJ2-4; D tentatively fits TRBD1 or TRBD2 (5 bases each). The germline V gene has CDR1 SGHVS and CDR2 FQNEAQ. The CDR3 runs to 16 residues. V shed 0 bases and J shed 6 bases, with 15 bases lying between them. CDR3 sequence reads: CASSLAGDVWTNIQYF. The CDR3 DNA reads as TGTGCCAGCAGCTTAGCGGGGGATGTCTGGACAAACATTCAGTACTTC.

This clonotype occurred a few times. This chain links TRBV20-1 with TRBJ2-7; D remains unclear. CDR1 and CDR2 (germline): DFQATT, SNEGSKA (reference sequence). There are 15 residues in the CDR3. V was pared by 6 bases and J by 3 bases, with 21 bases between. The CDR3 DNA follows: TGCAGTGCCGCCCCAGGAGCGAGAATCAACTACGAGCAGTACTTC. Translation gives CSAAPGARINYEQYF.

Remarks on this clonotype: Germline is not matched at one junction end, which may reflect a read error. The V call is TRBV10-3, the J call TRBJ2-3; perhaps TRBD1 as D (6 bases). The CDR3 has 13 amino acids. In germline, CDR1 is ENHRY, CDR2 SYGVKD. The CDR3 reads CATSEDSSDTQYF. DNA of the CDR3: TGTGCCACCAGTGAGGACAGCTCAGATACACAGTATTTT.

The chain is built from TRBV3-1 and TRBJ1-2; 9 positions match TRBD1. Trimming removed 5 bases from V and 5 bases from J; junction bases left unmatched: 18. CDR3 length equals 18 residues. Germline CDR1 reads LGHDT; CDR2 reads YNNKEL (reference sequence). CDR3 DNA: TGTGCCAGCAGCTACCCGGGACAGGGTCATCTCGGGCGGTATGGCTACACCTTC. Protein product: CASSYPGQGHLGRYGYTF.

The V gene is TRBV24-1, the J gene TRBJ2-1; D unresolved. V was cut by 3 bases and J by 8 bases, with 13 bases left in between. This CDR3 has 14 residues. Germline CDR1 and CDR2: KGHDR and SFDVKD. This chain's CDR3 is CATSDVGLGHEQFF. The CDR3 DNA follows: TGTGCCACCAGTGATGTGGGTCTCGGTCATGAGCAGTTCTTC.

The J gene is TRBJ1-2, the V gene TRBV27; D is unresolved. Trimming shortened V by 0 bases and J by 0 bases, and 8 bases separated the two germline ends. From germline, CDR1 is MNHEY and CDR2 SMNVEV (reference sequence). This CDR3 has 15 residues. The CDR3 sequence is CASSLSTEANYGYTF. CDR3 sequence (DNA): TGTGCCAGCAGTTTATCGACCGAAGCTAACTATGGCTACACCTTC.

This clonotype was counted a few times. The chain joins TRBV6-5 to TRBJ1-5; TRBD1 aligns across 11 bases. V lost 6 bases and J lost 2; bases outside the gene matches: 15. CDR1 and CDR2 (germline): MNHEY, SVGAGI. CDR3 length: 19 amino acids. The CDR3 DNA reads TGTGCCAGCAGCTATTTGACCGGGACAGGGGGGTTTGGCAATCAGCCCCAGCATTTT. Encoded protein: CASSYLTGTGGFGNQPQHF.

The chain uses TRBV12-3 or TRBV12-4 and TRBJ1-1, with D unclear. V was pared by 2 bases and J by 1 base, with 8 bases between. This CDR3 contains 14 residues. CDR3 sequence (DNA): TGTGCCAGCAGTTTAAACAAGGCGAACACTGAAGCTTTCTTT. It yields the protein CASSLNKANTEAFF.

This clonotype was seen a few times. The CDR3 loop is CASTHRETQYF. The CDR3 region has the DNA TGTGCCAGCACCCATCGGGAGACCCAGTACTTC. The chain recombines TRBV7-9 with TRBJ2-5; D is unclear. The CDR3 length is 11 residues. V gave up 7 bases and J gave up 5 bases, with 8 bases separating them. Per the germline V gene, CDR1 is SEHNR and CDR2 is FQNEAQ (reference sequence).

The chain recombines TRBV9 with TRBJ2-3; a weak D match, TRBD2 (5 bases). V lost 1 base and J 0 bases, leaving 9 bases between the germline ends. This CDR3 comprises 15 residues. Per the germline V gene, CDR1 is SGDLS and CDR2 is YYNGEE. The CDR3 DNA sequence: TGTGCCAGCAGCGTATATGGCGGGAGCACAGATACGCAGTATTTT. This translates into CASSVYGGSTDTQYF.

J is TRBJ1-5 and V is TRBV29-1; D remains unclear. The CDR3 loop spans 13 amino acids. Germline lookup yields CDR1 SQVTM and CDR2 ANQGSEA. The V gene lost 4 bases and the J gene lost 6 bases, with 13 bases spanning the gap. The CDR3 is CSVGGSLGQPQHF. CDR3 sequence (DNA): TGCAGCGTTGGTGGCAGCTTGGGTCAGCCCCAGCATTTT.

The sample holds one count of this clonotype. This chain connects TRBV7-9 to TRBJ1-1; D gene unclear. There are 12 residues in the CDR3. Germline V gives CDR1 SEHNR, CDR2 FQNEAQ (reference sequence). Deletions cut 7 bases from V and 5 bases from J, with 11 bases between. The CDR3 DNA is TGTGCCAGCACCCATATGGGGACTGAAGCTTTCTTT. Translation gives CASTHMGTEAFF. Full variable domain (remainder filled in from reference TRBV7-9 and TRBJ1-1): DTGVSQNPRHKITKRGQNVTFRCDPISEHNRLYWYRQTLGQGPEFLTYFQNEAQLEKSRLLSDRFSAERPKGSFSTLEIQRTEQGDSAMYLCASTHMGTEAFFGQGTRLTVV.

The rearrangement links TRBV12-3 or TRBV12-4 to TRBJ2-3; D is undetermined. Trimming shortened V by 1 base and J by 3 bases, and 5 bases separated the two germline ends. CDR3 length equals 13 residues. CDR3 coding DNA: TGTGCCAGCAGTTTAGGGAAGACAGATACGCAGTATTTT. Protein sequence: CASSLGKTDTQYF.

Remarks on this clonotype: A read error is possible here, since a much larger clone lies one base away. The chain combines TRBV27 with TRBJ2-1; TRBD2 agrees at 16 bases. CDR3 length equals 15 residues. CDR1 MNHEY and CDR2 SMNVEV come from the germline V gene (reference sequence). CDR3 nucleotide sequence: TGTGCCAACAGTTCCGGGACTAGCGGGAGGGGTGAGCAGTTCTTC. This codes for CANSSGTSGRGEQFF.

The chain has TRBV29-1 and TRBJ2-5; 7 bases map to TRBD2. CDR1 and CDR2 from the germline V gene are SQVTM and ANQGSEA. CDR3 size: 13 residues. The V gene end was trimmed by 4 bases and the J gene end by 4 bases; junction bases not matched to a gene: 6. Written as DNA, the CDR3 is TGCAGCGTTGTTGATGGGGGGGGAGAGACCCAGTACTTC. It encodes CSVVDGGGETQYF. The whole variable domain, remainder taken from reference TRBV29-1 and TRBJ2-5, is SAVISQKPSRDICQRGTSLTIQCQVDSQVTMMFWYRQQPGQSLTLIATANQGSEATYESGFVIDKFPISRPNLTFSTLTVSNMSPEDSSIYLCSVVDGGGETQYFGPGTRLLVL.

The chain is built from TRBV20-1 and TRBJ1-3; D call uncertain. Germline V gene lookup returns CDR1 DFQATT and CDR2 SNEGSKA (reference sequence). V was shortened by 2 bases and J by 1 base, with 15 bases between the two germline ends. The CDR3 has 16 residues. The CDR3 DNA sequence: TGCAGTGCTAGACCGGGTTCGGGAGCATCTGGAAACACCATATATTTT. This translates into CSARPGSGASGNTIYF.